The clone carrying this TCR beta chain occurred a few times. Its antigen remains unidentified. This specimen includes other DNA sequences encoding the same CDR3. Repertoires were generated with immunoSEQ multiplex PCR, while TCRdb's copy carries only in-frame clones and drops some. This sample has over 70,000 clones, with nearly 90% found just once. This sample is drawn from a study of graft-versus-host responses after intestinal transplantation. Study-level points and caveats: Detected in recipient marrow were GvH clones, some of which were first observed in ileum or blood.

Germline loops: CDR1 SEHNR, CDR2 FQNEAQ (reference sequence). This CDR3 spans 12 amino acids. The V end lost 1 base, the J end lost 5 bases, and 5 bases lay between the germline ends. The chain carries TRBV7-9 and TRBJ2-5; weak D call: TRBD2 (5 bases). Sequenced material: unstimulated CD8+ T cells sorted from spleen or lymph node cells, taken before transplant. The sequence derives from a human donor who was the organ donor for an intestinal transplant. Here the CDR3 reads CASSLGRETQYF. The DNA of the CDR3 is TGTGCCAGCAGCTTAGGGAGGGAGACCCAGTACTTC.